This record concerns one TCR beta chain sequence. Its antigen is currently unknown. Terminally differentiated effector memory CD45RA+ cells were excluded from the naive CD8 cells, which were CD45RO-negative and positively selected for CCR7. The sample is drawn from a study of shared clonotypes between healthy human individuals. In the study overall: The donor group consisted of a couple of women and a few men, aged 18 to 49. The study, taken as a whole, reports: The four-donor shared clonotypes exceeded non-shared clonotypes in generation probability, with non-shared ones scoring lower. The naive CD4 repertoires of several donors were compared, and approximately 5.3% of clonotypes were shared.

The data were produced by immunoSEQ multiplex PCR, yet TCRdb's version contains in-frame clones alone and is incomplete. The repertoire consists of approximately 2,000,000 clones, with 90% to 95% occurring once and the leading ten covering less than 2%. Input material: naive CD8+ T cells from PBMCs. The sequence came from a man aged 18 to 30 in good health. Some clones in this sample may be carry-over from other donors' samples.

CDR3 sequence reads: CAGRTDTQYF. The DNA of the CDR3 is TGTGCCGGACGGACGGATACGCAGTATTTT. The chain is built from TRBV28 and TRBJ2-3; no reliable D call. Trimming shortened V by 11 bases and J by 6 bases, and 9 bases separated the two germline ends. Germline V gene data show CDR1 as MDHEN and CDR2 as SYDVKM. CDR3 length: 10 amino acids.